One sample yielded the 11 T cell receptor beta chains listed below, sequenced in a study of CD8+ T cells in alopecia areata. RNA was extracted and reverse transcribed into cDNA as the sequencing template. Measured with immunoSEQ multiplex PCR; TCRdb has only the in-frame clones, and not every one. This sample has about 210,000 clones; over 40% occur once, and the top ten carry roughly 2.6%. Treatment of the sample: oral pan-JAK inhibitor, 5-10 mg twice daily. The sample was CD4+ T cells sorted from blood, taken at approximately week 36, from a patient treated with tofacitinib. The receptors derive from a human donor with alopecia areata.

The chain links TRBV5-1 to TRBJ1-2, with TRBD1 matching 7 bases. The V gene's germline CDR1 is SGHRS and CDR2 YFSETQ. Trimming removed 3 bases from V and 9 bases from J; junction bases left unmatched: 11. The CDR3 length is 14 residues. The CDR3 DNA reads as TGCGCCAGCAGCTCGCCAAATGTGGACAGGAGCTACACCTTC. This codes for CASSSPNVDRSYTF.

This clone occurred a few times. J is TRBJ1-5 and V is TRBV19; D unclear. The CDR3 covers 12 residues. V shed 5 bases and J shed 6 bases, with 8 bases lying between them. CDR1 and CDR2 (germline): LNHDA, SQIVND (reference sequence). This CDR3 reads CASSSYTQPQHF. The DNA for the CDR3 is TGTGCCAGTAGTTCTTATACTCAGCCCCAGCATTTT.

The chain combines TRBV9 with TRBJ2-5, with 14 positions matching TRBD2. Germline CDR1 and CDR2: SGDLS and YYNGEE. The V and J ends lost 0 bases and 0 bases, in that order; junction bases with no gene match: 1. There are 17 residues in the CDR3. The chain's CDR3 is CASSVGLAGGHQETQYF. CDR3 sequence (DNA): TGTGCCAGCAGCGTAGGACTAGCGGGAGGGCACCAAGAGACCCAGTACTTC. Using reference TRBV9 and TRBJ2-5 for the parts outside the CDR3, the full variable domain is DSGVTQTPKHLITATGQRVTLRCSPRSGDLSVYWYQQSLDQGLQFLIQYYNGEERAKGNILERFSAQQFPDLHSELNLSSLELGDSALYFCASSVGLAGGHQETQYFGPGTRLLVL.

The chain recombines TRBV27 with TRBJ2-5, with TRBD1 matching over 7 bases. The CDR3 has 17 residues. V shed 5 bases, J shed 4 bases, and the junction held 16 bases outside the gene matches. The germline V gene encodes CDR1 MNHEY and CDR2 SMNVEV (reference sequence). This CDR3 is CASSRLFSARGSETQYF. CDR3 bases: TGTGCCAGCAGTAGACTATTTTCCGCCAGGGGGTCAGAGACCCAGTACTTC.

This clone was observed a handful of times. V and J are TRBV28 and TRBJ1-2; D call uncertain. Deletions cut 4 bases from V and 4 bases from J, with 7 bases between. CDR3 length: 12 amino acids. CDR1 and CDR2 (germline): MDHEN, SYDVKM. Here the CDR3 reads CASSSQAYGYTF. DNA of the CDR3: TGTGCCAGCAGTTCCCAGGCCTATGGCTACACCTTC.

This clone has a handful of counts. The chain recombines TRBV7-2 with TRBJ2-2, with 9 nucleotides matching TRBD2. V lost 7 bases, J lost 5 bases, and 11 bases stayed unmatched. CDR1 and CDR2 from the germline V gene are SGHTA and FQGNSA. This CDR3 contains 16 residues. In DNA, the CDR3 is TGTGCCAGCACCCCCGGGGGGACTAGCCTAACCGGGGAGCTGTTTTTT. This codes for CASTPGGTSLTGELFF.

The chain links TRBV28 to TRBJ1-3, with no clear D. Looked up from germline, CDR1 is MDHEN and CDR2 is SYDVKM. V was clipped by 4 bases and J by 4 bases, with 14 bases between them. This CDR3 is built from 15 residues. The CDR3 region has the DNA TGTGCCAGCAGTTCTCCGGGCCTTGGAGGAAACACCATATATTTT. It encodes CASSSPGLGGNTIYF.

This clone has ten or more counts. The same CDR3 is also encoded by other DNA sequences in this sample. The CDR3 bases are TGTGCCAGCAGCCCGCCTAGAGGCTCCTATGGCTACACCTTC. Protein: CASSPPRGSYGYTF. The chain joins TRBV28 to TRBJ1-2; D unresolved. Germline CDR1 is MDHEN and CDR2 is SYDVKM. CDR3 length equals 14 residues. V was clipped by 6 bases and J by 4 bases, with 15 bases between them.

V is TRBV27 and J is TRBJ1-1; TRBD1 matches at 7 bases. The CDR3 spans 13 residues. Germline CDR1 reads MNHEY; CDR2 reads SMNVEV (reference sequence). Trimming took 5 bases from V and 4 from J; bases not matched to a gene: 4. The CDR3 DNA reads as TGTGCCAGCAGTGTACAGGGGCGCACTGAAGCTTTCTTT. Its translation: CASSVQGRTEAFF.

This clone was recorded a few times. The V and J genes are TRBV5-5 and TRBJ2-5; D may correspond to TRBD1 or TRBD2 (5 bases each). The tail of the sequence fits TRBJ2-7 better, so the J call may be wrong. Per germline, CDR1 SGHKS and CDR2 YYEKEE (reference sequence). This CDR3 contains 14 residues. As DNA, the CDR3 is TGTGCCAGCAGCCGCGCCGGGACGGATTACGAGCAGTACTTC. Its protein is CASSRAGTDYEQYF.

This clone was seen only a few times. The chain joins TRBV7-9 to TRBJ2-5; 8 bases are shared with TRBD2. The CDR3 contains 15 residues. V was clipped by 5 bases and J by 5 bases; unmatched bases: 10. Germline CDR1 and CDR2: SEHNR and FQNEAQ (reference sequence). The DNA for the CDR3 is TGTGCCAGCAGCGCTAGCGGGCAGGACCCGGAGACCCAGTACTTC. Encoded protein: CASSASGQDPETQYF.